This section outlines one T cell receptor beta chain sequence together with its context. The data originate from a study of shared clonotypes between healthy human individuals. Sequenced by immunoSEQ multiplex PCR; TCRdb stores in-frame clones only, minus some. The sample lists nearly 1 million clones; 76% were seen once. Sequencing was performed on memory CD4+ T cells sorted from blood. Subset here: CD45RA-negative fraction. The TCR originated in a young man in good health.

In DNA, the CDR3 is TGTGCCAGCAACAGGGGCGGCGGGGCCAACGTCCTGACTTTC. Its translation: CASNRGGGANVLTF. The V and J genes are TRBV2 and TRBJ2-6; 7 bases fit TRBD1. V lost 7 bases and J lost 4; bases outside the gene matches: 4. This CDR3 is built from 14 residues. Per germline, CDR1 SNHLY and CDR2 FYNNEI.